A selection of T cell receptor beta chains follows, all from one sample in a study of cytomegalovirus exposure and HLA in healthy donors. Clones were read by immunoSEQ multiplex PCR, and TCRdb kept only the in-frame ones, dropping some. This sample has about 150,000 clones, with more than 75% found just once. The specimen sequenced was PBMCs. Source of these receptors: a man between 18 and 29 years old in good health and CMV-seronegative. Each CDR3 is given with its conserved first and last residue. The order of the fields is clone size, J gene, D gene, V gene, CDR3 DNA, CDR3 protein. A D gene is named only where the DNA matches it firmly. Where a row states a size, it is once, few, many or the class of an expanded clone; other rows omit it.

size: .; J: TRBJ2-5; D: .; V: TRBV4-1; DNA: TGCGCCAGCAGCCCAGCCGTGTTGTTGGGCAGAGAGACCCAGTACTTC; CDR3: CASSPAVLLGRETQYF
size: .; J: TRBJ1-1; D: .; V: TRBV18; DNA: TGTGCCAGCTCACCTCAGGCGGGGACGCTGGTGAACACTGAAGCTTTCTTT; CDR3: CASSPQAGTLVNTEAFF
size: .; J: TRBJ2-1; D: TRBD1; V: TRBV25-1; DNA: TGTGCCAGCAGTGAAAGTGACAGGGGACCTCGTTACAATGAGCAGTTCTTC; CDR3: CASSESDRGPRYNEQFF
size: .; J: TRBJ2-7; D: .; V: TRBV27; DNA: TGTGCCAGCAGTTCCGGACTTTCGCCCGTCTACGAGCAGTACTTC; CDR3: CASSSGLSPVYEQYF
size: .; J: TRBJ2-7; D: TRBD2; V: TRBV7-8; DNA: TGTGCCAGCAGCTTAGTATTAGTAAGCGGGACGTTCTACGAGCAGTACTTC; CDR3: CASSLVLVSGTFYEQYF
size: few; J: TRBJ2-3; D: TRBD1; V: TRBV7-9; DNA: TGTGCCAGCAGGGGGACAGGGTGGTCAGATACGCAGTATTTT; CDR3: CASRGTGWSDTQYF
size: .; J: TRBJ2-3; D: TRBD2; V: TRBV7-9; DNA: TGTGCCAGCAGCCGACCCCCCCGGGGGGGAAGTCCCTTCACAGATACGCAGTATTTT; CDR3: CASSRPPRGGSPFTDTQYF
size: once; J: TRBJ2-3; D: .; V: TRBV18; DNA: TGTGCCAGCTCAACCAGGGGCACAGATACGCAGTATTTT; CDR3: CASSTRGTDTQYF
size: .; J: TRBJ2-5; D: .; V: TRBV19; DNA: TGTGCCAGTAGTGGGGGGGGACACCGCTTTCTTAACTTC; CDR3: CASSGGGHRFLNF
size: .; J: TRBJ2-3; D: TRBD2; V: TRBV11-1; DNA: TGTGCCAGCAGTCTAGCGGGGGCCCCCACAGATACGCAGTATTTT; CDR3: CASSLAGAPTDTQYF
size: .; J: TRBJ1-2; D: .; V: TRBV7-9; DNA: TGTGCCAGCAGCGCACAGGGCGGCTATGGCTACACCTTC; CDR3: CASSAQGGYGYTF
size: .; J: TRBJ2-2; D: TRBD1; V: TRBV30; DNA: TGTGCCTGGAGTGGACAGGGGGGCACCGGGGAGCTGTTTTTT; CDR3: CAWSGQGGTGELFF
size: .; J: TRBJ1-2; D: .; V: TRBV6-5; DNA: TGTGCCAGCAGTTCCCCCGACAGGATCCACTATGGCTACACCTTC; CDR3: CASSSPDRIHYGYTF
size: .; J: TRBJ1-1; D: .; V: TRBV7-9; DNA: TGTGCCAGCAGCCCCAATGGGGGCCAGAACACTGAAGCTTTCTTT; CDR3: CASSPNGGQNTEAFF
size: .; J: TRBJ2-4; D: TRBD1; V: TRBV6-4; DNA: TGTGCCAGCAGTTCCGACAGGGGCGCGTACATTCAGTACTTC; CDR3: CASSSDRGAYIQYF
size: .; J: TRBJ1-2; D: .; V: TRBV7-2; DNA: TGTGCCAGCAGCTTAGTTATAGGGGCGGGGGACCGCTACACCTTC; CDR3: CASSLVIGAGDRYTF
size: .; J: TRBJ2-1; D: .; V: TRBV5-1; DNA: TGCGCCAGCAGCTTGGCCGCTGGACTGGCTGAGCAGTTCTTC; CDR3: CASSLAAGLAEQFF
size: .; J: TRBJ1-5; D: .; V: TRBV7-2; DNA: TGTGCCAGCAGCTTAGCATCTGGGACTAATCAGCCCCAGCATTTT; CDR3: CASSLASGTNQPQHF
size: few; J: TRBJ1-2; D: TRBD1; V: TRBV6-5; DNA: TGTGCCAGCAGTTTACAGGGGGCGCGGTTTGGCTACACCTTC; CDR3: CASSLQGARFGYTF
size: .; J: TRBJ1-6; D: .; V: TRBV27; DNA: TGTGCCAGCAGTTTATCGTGGGCACCCGCACATTCACCCCTCCACTTT; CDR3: CASSLSWAPAHSPLHF
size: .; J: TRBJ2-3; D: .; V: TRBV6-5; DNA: TGTGCCAGCAGTTACTCGGGCAGGGCAGATACGCAGTATTTT; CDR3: CASSYSGRADTQYF
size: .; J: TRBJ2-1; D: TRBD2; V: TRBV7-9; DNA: TGTGCCAGCAGCTTAGTCGGGAGGAGGAATGAGCAGTTCTTC; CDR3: CASSLVGRRNEQFF
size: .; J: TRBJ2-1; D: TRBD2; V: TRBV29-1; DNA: TGCAGCGTTGCACTAGCGGGAGGGCGTGAGCAGTTCTTC; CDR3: CSVALAGGREQFF
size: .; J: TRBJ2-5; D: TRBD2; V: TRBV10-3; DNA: TGTGCCATCAGGTCTAGCGGGGGCGGTGAGACCCAGTACTTC; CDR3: CAIRSSGGGETQYF
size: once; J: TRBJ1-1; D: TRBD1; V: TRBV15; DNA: TGTGCCACCAGCGGGGGGGGGACAGGAAAATTGGAAGCTTTCTTT; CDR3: CATSGGGTGKLEAFF
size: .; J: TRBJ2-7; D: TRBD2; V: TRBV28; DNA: TGTGCCAGCAGTTTGCTACTAGCGGGAGGGCCCTCCTACGAGCAGTACTTC; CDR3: CASSLLLAGGPSYEQYF
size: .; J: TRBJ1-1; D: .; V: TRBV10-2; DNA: TGCGCCAGCGTTAACATGAACACTGAAGCTTTCTTT; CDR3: CASVNMNTEAFF
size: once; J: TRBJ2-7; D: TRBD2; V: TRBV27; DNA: TGTGCCAGCAGTTTGTACTCCGGGACTAACGAGCAGTACTTC; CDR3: CASSLYSGTNEQYF
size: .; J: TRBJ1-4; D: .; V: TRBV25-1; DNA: TGTGCCAGCAGTGAATATGGGCGATCAACTAATGAAAAACTGTTTTTT; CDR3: CASSEYGRSTNEKLFF
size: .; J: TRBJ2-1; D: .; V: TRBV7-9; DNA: TGTGCCAGCAGCTCCTCTGCGAGCTCCTACAATGAGCAGTTCTTC; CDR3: CASSSSASSYNEQFF
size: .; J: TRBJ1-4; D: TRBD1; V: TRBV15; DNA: TGTGCCACCAGCAGAGGAAGGGGGCTGGGTGAAAAACTGTTTTTT; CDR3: CATSRGRGLGEKLFF
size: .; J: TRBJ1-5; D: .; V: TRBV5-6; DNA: TGTGCCAGCAGCTCTGCACATATCAGCAATCAGCCCCAGCATTTT; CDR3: CASSSAHISNQPQHF
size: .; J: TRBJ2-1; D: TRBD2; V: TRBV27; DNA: TGTGCCAGCAGGAAAATGGGACTAGGGGAGGGTGAGCAGTTCTTC; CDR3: CASRKMGLGEGEQFF
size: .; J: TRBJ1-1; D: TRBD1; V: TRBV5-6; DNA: TGTGCCAGCAGTCAGCAGGGGGGAACTGAAGCTTTCTTT; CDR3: CASSQQGGTEAFF
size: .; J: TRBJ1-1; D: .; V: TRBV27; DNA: TGTGCCAGCAGTACCTTTACAGGGCTCGACACTGAAGCTTTCTTT; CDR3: CASSTFTGLDTEAFF
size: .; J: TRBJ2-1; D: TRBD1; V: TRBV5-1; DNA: TGCGCCAGCAGCAAATTACCGACAGGGGGGAAGAGCAATGAGCAGTTCTTC; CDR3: CASSKLPTGGKSNEQFF
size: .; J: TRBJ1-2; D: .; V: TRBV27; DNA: TGTGCCAGCAAGTTTGCGGGGTCCTATGGCTACACCTTC; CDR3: CASKFAGSYGYTF
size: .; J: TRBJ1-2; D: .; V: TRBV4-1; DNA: TGCGCCAGCAGCGGGCTCAACTATGGCTACACCTTC; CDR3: CASSGLNYGYTF
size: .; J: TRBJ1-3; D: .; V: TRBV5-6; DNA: TGTGCCAGCAGCGCGTACAGGAGCTCTGGAAACACCATATATTTT; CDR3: CASSAYRSSGNTIYF
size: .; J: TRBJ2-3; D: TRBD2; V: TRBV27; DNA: TGTGCCAGCAGTTCGCCGGGAGGGACCGATACGCAGTATTTT; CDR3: CASSSPGGTDTQYF
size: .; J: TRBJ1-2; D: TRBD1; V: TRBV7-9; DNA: TGTGCCAGCAGCTTAGCGCCGGGGACAGGTTACACCTTC; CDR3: CASSLAPGTGYTF
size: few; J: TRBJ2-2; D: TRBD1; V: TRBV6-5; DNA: TGTGCCAGCGGGTGGGGACAGGGGCTGCTGTTTTTT; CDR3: CASGWGQGLLFF
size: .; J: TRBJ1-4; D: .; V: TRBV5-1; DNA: TGCGCCAGCAGCCAGGGACTGGGGCAAACTAATGAAAAACTGTTTTTT; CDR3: CASSQGLGQTNEKLFF
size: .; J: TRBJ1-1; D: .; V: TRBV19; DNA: TGTGCCAGTAGTATTTCAGTCGCTGAAGCTTTCTTT; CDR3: CASSISVAEAFF
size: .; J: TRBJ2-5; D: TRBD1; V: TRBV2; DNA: TGTGCCAGCAGCAAAGACAGGGGGCCGGGAGAGACCCAGTACTTC; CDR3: CASSKDRGPGETQYF
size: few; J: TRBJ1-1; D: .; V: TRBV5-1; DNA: TGCGCCAGCAGACAGGTGTTGAATTACACTGAAGCTTTCTTT; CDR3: CASRQVLNYTEAFF
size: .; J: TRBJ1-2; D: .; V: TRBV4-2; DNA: TGTGCCAGCAGCCAAGAGGCGTCGGTACCGACATATGGCTACACCTTC; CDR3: CASSQEASVPTYGYTF
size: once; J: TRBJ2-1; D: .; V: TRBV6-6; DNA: TGTGCCAGCAGTTCTGGTGCGGGATCCGCCTACAATGAGCAGTTCTTC; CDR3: CASSSGAGSAYNEQFF
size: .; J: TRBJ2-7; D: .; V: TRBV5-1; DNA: TGCGCCAGCAGCTTGGGCTCGGGGACCTACGAGCAGTACTTC; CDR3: CASSLGSGTYEQYF
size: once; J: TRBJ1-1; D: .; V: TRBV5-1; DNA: TGCGCCAGCAGCTTCGACAGCCCGAACACTGAAGCTTTCTTT; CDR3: CASSFDSPNTEAFF
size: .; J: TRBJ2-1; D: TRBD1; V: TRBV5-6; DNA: TGTGCCAGCAGCTTGGTGGACAGGGGAAGCAATGAGCAGTTCTTC; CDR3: CASSLVDRGSNEQFF
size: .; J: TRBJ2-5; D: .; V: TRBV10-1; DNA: TGCGCCAGCAGTGATGCAGGGGCTGGGAGAGAGGCCCAGTACTTC; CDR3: CASSDAGAGREAQYF
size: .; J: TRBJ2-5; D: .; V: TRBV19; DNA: TGTGCCAGTAGTATTCTTGGCGCGAAGGGGATATGGGAGACCCAGTACTTC; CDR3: CASSILGAKGIWETQYF
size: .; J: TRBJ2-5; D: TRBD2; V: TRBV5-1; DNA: TGCGCCAGCAGCTTGGCCATCCTAGCGGGGGGGGAGACCCAGTACTTC; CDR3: CASSLAILAGGETQYF
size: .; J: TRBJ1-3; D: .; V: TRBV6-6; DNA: TGTGCCAGCAGTTACGGCCGAAACACCATATATTTT; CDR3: CASSYGRNTIYF
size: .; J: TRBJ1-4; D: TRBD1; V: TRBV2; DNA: TGTGCCAGCAGTCCCCTCCCTCCCCGGGACAGGGGGGGAAAACTGTTTTTT; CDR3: CASSPLPPRDRGGKLFF
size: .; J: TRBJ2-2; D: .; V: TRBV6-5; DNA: TGTGCCAGCTCCCGGCCGGACTCCGGGCCCGGGGAGCTGTTTTTT; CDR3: CASSRPDSGPGELFF
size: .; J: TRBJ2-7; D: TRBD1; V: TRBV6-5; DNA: TGTGCCAGCAGTTGGACAGGGATCGCAGAGCAGTACTTC; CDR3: CASSWTGIAEQYF
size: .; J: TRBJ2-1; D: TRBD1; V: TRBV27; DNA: TGTGCCAGCAGATCAAGGGACAGGGGGTGGAATGAGCAGTTCTTC; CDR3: CASRSRDRGWNEQFF